One TCR beta chain is described in this entry. As yet, its antigen is unknown. This sample was included in a study of T cell repertoires in cytomegalovirus infection. In the study overall: Recently identified HLA-C-restricted CMV epitopes were used, and well-studied HLA-B-restricted CMV epitopes were used as well. Matching HLA type and CMV infection were both indicated by public TCR beta signatures.

General observations from the study: People with CMV and the relevant HLA were identified by cumulative public TCR beta family frequency. The response measured ex vivo was dominated by TCR beta clonotypes (HLA-C-restricted and CMV-specific).

TCRdb re-called the reads with MiXCR, one entry per CDR3 protein. The sample consists of approximately 600,000 distinct CDR3 sequences, roughly 42% of them appearing once. The sequences come from cultured PBMCs, collected from culture after CMV antigen stimulation. The TCR sequence derives from a human donor in good health (CMV status not recorded). Some clones in this sample may be carry-over from other donors' samples.

The CDR3 DNA follows: TGTGCCAGTAGTATTACAGGGGTTGCGGGATATGGCTACACCTTC. This codes for CASSITGVAGYGYTF. J is TRBJ1-2 and V is TRBV19; TRBD1 agrees at 7 bases. The CDR3 sequence is 15 residues long. Per germline, CDR1 LNHDA and CDR2 SQIVND (reference sequence). V gave up 3 bases and J gave up 5 bases; unmatched junction bases: 9.